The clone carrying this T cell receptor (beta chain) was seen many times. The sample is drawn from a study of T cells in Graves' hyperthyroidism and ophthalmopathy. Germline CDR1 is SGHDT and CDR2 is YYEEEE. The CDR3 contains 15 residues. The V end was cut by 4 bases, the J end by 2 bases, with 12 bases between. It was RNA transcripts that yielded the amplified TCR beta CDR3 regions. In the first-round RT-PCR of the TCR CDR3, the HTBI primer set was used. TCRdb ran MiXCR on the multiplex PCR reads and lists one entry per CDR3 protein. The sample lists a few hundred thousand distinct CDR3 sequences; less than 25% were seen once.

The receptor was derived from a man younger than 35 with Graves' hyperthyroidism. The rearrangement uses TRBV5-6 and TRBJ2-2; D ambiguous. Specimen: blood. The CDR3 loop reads CASSTGHFNTGELFF. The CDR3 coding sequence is TGTGCCAGCAGCACCGGCCACTTCAACACCGGGGAGCTGTTTTTT. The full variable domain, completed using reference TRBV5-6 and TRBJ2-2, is DAGVTQSPTHLIKTRGQQVTLRCSPKSGHDTVSWYQQALGQGPQFIFQYYEEEERQRGNFPDRFSGHQFPNYSSELNVNALLLGDSALYLCASSTGHFNTGELFFGEGSRLTVL.